One T cell receptor (beta chain) is described in this entry. Its matching antigen is unknown. CDR1 is SNHLY, CDR2 FYNNEI, per germline. J gave up 4 bases and V 5 bases, and 4 bases lay outside the gene matches. This CDR3 has 15 amino acids. The assay was immunoSEQ multiplex PCR, and TCRdb's table has in-frame clones only and misses some. The data contain tens of thousands of clones, 84% of them singletons. This entry belongs to a study of a mutant IDH1 vaccine in newly diagnosed glioma. Study background: Onset of vaccination occurred 4-6 weeks following radiotherapy alone, or with temozolomide cycles.

Time point: week 35, safety follow-up. Vaccinated patients received 300 ug of mutant IDH1 20-mer peptide per dose, with topical imiquimod. This TCR was recovered from a man aged 18 to 30 with glioma. Sequences were derived from PBMCs, sampled from a glioma patient whose treatment included an IDH1 peptide vaccine. The V gene is TRBV2, the J gene TRBJ1-5; 11 positions match TRBD1. This CDR3 is CASSWDRGVNQPQHF. As DNA, the CDR3 is TGTGCCAGCAGTTGGGACAGGGGGGTTAATCAGCCCCAGCATTTT. The entire variable domain, with the rest obtained from reference TRBV2 and TRBJ1-5, is as follows: EPEVTQTPSHQVTQMGQEVILRCVPISNHLYFYWYRQILGQKVEFLVSFYNNEISEKSEIFDDQFSVERPDGSNFTLKIRSTKLEDSAMYFCASSWDRGVNQPQHFGDGTRLSIL.